These 9 T cell receptor beta chains share one sample of origin, sequenced in a study of OX40 agonist ivuxolimab in advanced cancers. Library generation was performed with the immunoSEQ multiplex PCR assay. Not all clones reach the TCRdb copy of this immuneACCESS table, which keeps in-frame sequences only. Checked studies attribute under half of the gap to unresolved V genes and leave the rest unexplained. The sample table records under 95,000 clones; around 90% of these occur just once. The ten most abundant clones make up about 9% of the sample. The sample here was CD4+ or CD8+ T cells sorted from blood, taken in a trial of the OX40 agonist ivuxolimab. The receptors derive from an adult with an advanced solid tumor such as melanoma, head and neck, liver or kidney cancer.

The chain combines TRBV28 with TRBJ2-7; D is perhaps TRBD1 or TRBD2 (5 bases each). Germline CDR1 is MDHEN and CDR2 is SYDVKM. The CDR3 totals 14 residues. Trimming cost V 2 bases and J 3 bases, with 11 bases left between them. The CDR3 nucleotides are TGTGCCAGCAGTTTAGAGGGGAGACTCTACGAGCAGTACTTC. Translation: CASSLEGRLYEQYF. The variable domain in full, with the rest retrieved from reference TRBV28 and TRBJ2-7, is DVKVTQSSRYLVKRTGEKVFLECVQDMDHENMFWYRQDPGLGLRLIYFSYDVKMKEKGDIPEGYSVSREKKERFSLILESASTNQTSMYLCASSLEGRLYEQYFGPGTRLTVT.

The chain combines TRBV7-8 with TRBJ2-2, with TRBD1 matching over 7 bases. In germline, CDR1 is SGHVS, CDR2 FQNEAQ. V lost 5 bases and J lost 3; bases outside the gene matches: 15. The CDR3 totals 18 residues. CDR3: CASSPQGEYALDTGELFF. Here the CDR3 DNA reads TGTGCCAGCAGCCCTCAGGGGGAATACGCTCTAGACACCGGGGAGCTGTTTTTT.

The chain is built from TRBV19 and TRBJ1-6, with 10 nucleotides matching TRBD1. Germline V gene sequence: CDR1 LNHDA, CDR2 SQIVND (reference sequence). With V trimmed by 5 bases and J by 10 bases, 8 bases remained unmatched. This CDR3 is 15 amino acids long. The CDR3 nucleotides are TGTGCCAGTAGTCTCGGGACAGGGGTAGGATCACCCCTCCACTTT. This translates into CASSLGTGVGSPLHF.

The chain joins TRBV27 to TRBJ1-4; 8 nucleotides align to TRBD1. The CDR3 spans 15 residues. Germline V gene lookup returns CDR1 MNHEY and CDR2 SMNVEV (reference sequence). The V and J ends lost 5 bases and 4 bases, in that order; junction bases with no gene match: 6. In DNA form, the CDR3 reads TGTGCCAGCAGTAAGACAGGGGTAGATAATGAAAAACTGTTTTTT. This translates into CASSKTGVDNEKLFF. The full variable domain, with the rest looked up from reference TRBV27 and TRBJ1-4, is EAQVTQNPRYLITVTGKKLTVTCSQNMNHEYMSWYRQDPGLGLRQIYYSMNVEVTDKGDVPEGYKVSRKEKRNFPLILESPSPNQTSLYFCASSKTGVDNEKLFFGSGTQLSVL.

The chain uses TRBV9 and TRBJ2-7; 11 bases map to TRBD2. The CDR3 consists of 14 residues. The V and J ends lost 4 bases and 3 bases, in that order; junction bases with no gene match: 3. In germline, CDR1 is SGDLS, CDR2 YYNGEE. CDR3 DNA: TGTGCCAGCAGCCCCGGGACTAGCGGCTACGAGCAGTACTTC. This codes for CASSPGTSGYEQYF.

The chain couples TRBV4-1 to TRBJ1-1; D not certain. The V end lost 2 bases, the J end lost 3 bases, and 4 bases lay between the germline ends. Looked up from germline, CDR1 is MGHRA and CDR2 is YSYEKL. CDR3 length equals 12 residues. The CDR3 DNA is TGCGCCAGCAGCCAACCCGACACTGAAGCTTTCTTT. Its translation: CASSQPDTEAFF.

The V gene is TRBV15, the J gene TRBJ2-7, with D tentatively TRBD2 (5 bases). The CDR3 length is 16 residues. The germline gives CDR1 LNHNV, CDR2 YYDKDF (reference sequence). Trimming removed 5 bases from V and 6 bases from J, with 23 bases in between. The CDR3 DNA follows: TGTGCCACCAGCGTTACCCGACCTTGGGAAGGAGGCGAGCAGTACTTC. Protein product: CATSVTRPWEGGEQYF.

V is TRBV10-1 and J is TRBJ2-3, with a tentative D call TRBD2 (6 bases). From germline, CDR1 is WNHNN and CDR2 SYGVQD (reference sequence). The CDR3 extends over 15 amino acids. Between the trimmed V and J ends, which lost 3 bases and 1 base, there was a span of 11 bases. The CDR3 coding sequence is TGCGCCAGCAGTGAAAGGGACTTTCGCACAGATACGCAGTATTTT. It translates to CASSERDFRTDTQYF.

The chain combines TRBV6-4 with TRBJ2-3; 9 nucleotides agree with TRBD2. V was clipped by 4 bases and J by 1 base; unmatched bases: 0. Per germline, CDR1 MRHNA and CDR2 SNTAGT. This CDR3 is 14 amino acids long. CDR3 amino acids: CASSVAGGTDTQYF. The CDR3 DNA follows: TGTGCCAGCAGTGTAGCGGGAGGCACAGATACGCAGTATTTT.